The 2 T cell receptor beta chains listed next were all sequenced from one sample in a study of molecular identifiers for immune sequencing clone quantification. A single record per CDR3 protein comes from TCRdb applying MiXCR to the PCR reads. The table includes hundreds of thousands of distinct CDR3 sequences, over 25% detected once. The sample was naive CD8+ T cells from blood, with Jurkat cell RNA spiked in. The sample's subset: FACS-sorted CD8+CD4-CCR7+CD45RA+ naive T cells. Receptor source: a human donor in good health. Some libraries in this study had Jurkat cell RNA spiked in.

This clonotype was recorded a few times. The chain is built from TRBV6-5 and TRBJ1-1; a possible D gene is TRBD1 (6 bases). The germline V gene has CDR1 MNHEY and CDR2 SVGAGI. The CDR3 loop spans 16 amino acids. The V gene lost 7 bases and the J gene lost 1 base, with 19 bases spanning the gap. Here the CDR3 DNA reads TGTGCCAGCATCCCAGAGGGGGATGTTGGGAACACTGAAGCTTTCTTT. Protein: CASIPEGDVGNTEAFF.

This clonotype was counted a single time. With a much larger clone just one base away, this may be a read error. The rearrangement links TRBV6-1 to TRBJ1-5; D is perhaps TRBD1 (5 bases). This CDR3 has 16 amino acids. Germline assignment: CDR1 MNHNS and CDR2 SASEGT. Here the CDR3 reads CGSSELRGPLNQPQHF. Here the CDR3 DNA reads TGTGGCAGCAGTGAATTGAGGGGCCCACTTAATCAGCCCCAGCATTTT.